This passage covers 31 T cell receptor beta chains from one sample sequenced in a study of early T cells in non-severe SARS-CoV-2 infection (TCRdb year 2021). Library creation used 5' RACE. Instrument used: NextSeq 500. TCRdb applied fastp at Q25 and MiXCR to the public reads, then kept only in-frame beta chains. CDR3 protein sequences are deduplicated, and each keeps its most common genes and DNA. Present in this sample are about 77,000 distinct CDR3 sequences, about 12% of which were seen just once. Less than 20% of the sample goes to the ten largest clones. Sequenced material: whole blood, taken at baseline. The receptor set was obtained from an adult who was a healthcare worker with PCR-confirmed SARS-CoV-2 infection or an uninfected control (not recorded which). The donor label of this sample is uncertain.

The chain combines TRBV4-2 with TRBJ2-1, with D possibly matching TRBD1 (6 bases). V shed 1 base and J shed 0 bases, with 13 bases lying between them. The CDR3 spans 17 residues. Germline V gene lookup returns CDR1 LGHNA and CDR2 YNFKEQ. CDR3 nucleotides: TGTGCCAGCAGCCAAGTCAGGACAGCAAGCTCCTACAATGAGCAGTTCTTC. This codes for CASSQVRTASSYNEQFF.

The chain combines TRBV10-1 with TRBJ2-7, with TRBD1 identical over 7 bases. Looked up from germline, CDR1 is WNHNN and CDR2 is SYGVQD (reference sequence). The CDR3 covers 12 residues. The junction had 5 bases not matched to a gene; V was cut back by 6 bases and J by 6 bases. CDR3 nucleotide sequence: TGCGCCAGCAGCTCAGGGGGACGCGAGCAGTACTTC. Translating it yields CASSSGGREQYF.

The chain carries TRBV12-3 or TRBV12-4 and TRBJ1-2; D is unclear. The length of the CDR3 is 13 residues. V lost 5 bases, J lost 2 bases, and 9 bases lay in between. CDR3 loop: CASSPRPNYGYTF. The CDR3 DNA reads TGTGCCAGCAGTCCACGACCCAACTATGGCTACACCTTC.

Ten or more counts support this clonotype. J is TRBJ2-3 and V is TRBV14; D is perhaps TRBD2 (7 bases). The CDR3 extends over 16 amino acids. Germline V gene sequence: CDR1 SGHDN, CDR2 FVKESK. V was pared by 2 bases and J by 0 bases, with 12 bases between. CDR3 sequence reads: CASSQRRGHSTDTQYF. The CDR3 nucleotides read TGTGCCAGCAGCCAACGGCGGGGGCATAGCACAGATACGCAGTATTTT. Filled out from reference TRBV14 and TRBJ2-3, the complete variable domain reads EAGVTQFPSHSVIEKGQTVTLRCDPISGHDNLYWYRRVMGKEIKFLLHFVKESKQDESGMPNNRFLAERTGGTYSTLKVQPAELEDSGVYFCASSQRRGHSTDTQYFGPGTRLTVL.

The V call is TRBV5-1, the J call TRBJ1-2; D possibly corresponds to TRBD1 (5 bases). Trimming removed 4 bases from V and 10 bases from J, with 14 bases in between. This CDR3 region has 12 residues. Germline CDR1 reads SGHRS; CDR2 reads YFSETQ. CDR3 protein: CASSPQGAVYTF. The CDR3 DNA reads as TGCGCCAGCAGCCCCCAGGGCGCGGTCTACACCTTC.

V usage is TRBV18 and J usage is TRBJ2-1, with TRBD2 matching 7 bases. The ends lost 3 bases at V and 9 bases at J; junction bases unmatched: 14. The CDR3 runs 16 residues. Germline lookup yields CDR1 KGHSH and CDR2 LQKENI. The CDR3 is CASSPELADTSGEQFF. Here the CDR3 DNA reads TGTGCCAGCTCACCGGAGCTAGCGGACACTTCCGGTGAGCAGTTCTTC.

This clonotype was detected many times. This chain connects TRBV30 to TRBJ2-3; D is possibly TRBD1 or TRBD2 (5 bases each). CDR3 size: 15 residues. Trimming took off 0 bases at V and 0 bases at J, with 10 bases between the two ends. Germline CDR1 and CDR2: GTSNPN and SVGIG (reference sequence). Here the CDR3 DNA reads TGTGCCTGGAGTGTCGGGGCCGCTAGCACAGATACGCAGTATTTT. Protein: CAWSVGAASTDTQYF.

This clonotype was recorded many times. The chain links TRBV7-2 to TRBJ1-6, with 9 bases matching TRBD1. The CDR3 extends over 14 amino acids. CDR1 SGHTA and CDR2 FQGNSA come from the germline V gene. Losses at the gene ends were 5 bases for V and 6 bases for J; bases not matched to a gene: 2. Written as DNA, the CDR3 is TGTGCCAGCAGCGGGACAGGGATTAATTCACCCCTCCACTTT. Residues: CASSGTGINSPLHF.

This clonotype was recorded many times. J is TRBJ1-2 and V is TRBV7-2; TRBD1 matches at 7 bases. This CDR3 contains 13 residues. Trimming took 6 bases from V and 8 from J; bases not matched to a gene: 9. From germline, CDR1 is SGHTA and CDR2 FQGNSA. The CDR3 DNA follows: TGTGCCAGCAGGTGGGACAGCCCAGCCGGCTACACCTTC. This codes for CASRWDSPAGYTF.

A few counts support this clonotype. The rearrangement uses TRBV9 and TRBJ2-7; TRBD2 aligns across 10 bases. Per the germline V gene, CDR1 is SGDLS and CDR2 is YYNGEE. The CDR3 covers 16 residues. Trimming removed 5 bases from V and 5 bases from J; junction bases left unmatched: 13. CDR3 in amino acids: CASSRSSGRALNEQYF. Written as DNA, the CDR3 is TGTGCCAGCAGTCGATCCAGCGGGAGGGCCTTAAACGAGCAGTACTTC.

This clonotype was seen repeatedly, ten times or more. The CDR3 nucleotides read TGCAGTGCTATCATGAGACAGGGTAATGAAAAACTGTTTTTT. Translation: CSAIMRQGNEKLFF. The rearrangement joins TRBV20-1 to TRBJ1-4, with 7 bases that match TRBD1. Per the germline V gene, CDR1 is DFQATT and CDR2 is SNEGSKA (reference sequence). The CDR3 is 14 amino acids. Germline trimming cut 4 bases from V and 4 bases from J; bases unmatched to any gene: 6.

A few counts support this clonotype. This chain joins TRBV7-2 and TRBJ2-5, with unresolved D. The germline V gene encodes CDR1 SGHTA and CDR2 FQGNSA. The germline V and J ends were trimmed by 2 bases and 1 base, with 11 bases remaining between them. CDR3 length: 15 residues. CDR3 bases: TGTGCCAGCAGCTTACAGGTTGACGGCCAAGAGACCCAGTACTTC. Protein: CASSLQVDGQETQYF.

This clonotype has ten or more counts. The chain couples TRBV5-5 to TRBJ2-6; D gene ambiguous. CDR1 is SGHKS, CDR2 YYEKEE, per germline (reference sequence). Trimming left V 4 bases short and J 0 bases short, with 8 bases between. This CDR3 comprises 15 residues. The CDR3 reads CASSLQTSGANVLTF. The CDR3 DNA is TGTGCCAGCAGCCTACAGACCTCTGGGGCCAACGTCCTGACTTTC.

This clonotype has a count of ten or more. The junction differs from germline at one of its ends, possibly a read error. The CDR3 coding sequence is TGTGCCAGCAGTCTAGCGGGGCTCACAGATACGCAGTATTTT. Amino acid sequence: CASSLAGLTDTQYF. This chain connects TRBV12-3 or TRBV12-4 to TRBJ2-3; 9 bases align to TRBD2. The CDR3 runs 14 residues.

This clonotype has more than one count but fewer than ten. V gene TRBV25-1 combines with J gene TRBJ1-1; 10 positions match TRBD1. Germline CDR1 and CDR2: MGHDK and SYGVNS. The CDR3 spans 16 residues. With V trimmed by 0 bases and J by 2 bases, 3 bases remained unmatched. CDR3: CASSEYRTGGNTEAFF. CDR3 DNA sequence: TGTGCCAGCAGTGAATACCGGACAGGGGGAAACACTGAAGCTTTCTTT.

This clonotype occurred a few times. The CDR3 loop is CASTLAGTGVYGYTF. DNA for the CDR3: TGTGCCAGCACCCTGGCGGGGACAGGGGTTTATGGCTACACCTTC. The chain joins TRBV12-3 or TRBV12-4 to TRBJ1-2; TRBD1 matches at 10 bases. The V gene end was trimmed by 7 bases and the J gene end by 5 bases; junction bases not matched to a gene: 10. The CDR3 runs 15 residues.

This clonotype turned up a few times. The genes are TRBV7-2 and TRBJ1-5; D gene ambiguous. CDR3 size: 15 residues. CDR1 and CDR2 from the germline V gene are SGHTA and FQGNSA. V lost 1 base, J lost 3 bases, and 10 bases lay in between. Here the CDR3 DNA reads TGTGCCAGCAGCTTAGAAGGCCGATCCAATCAGCCCCAGCATTTT. Translated: CASSLEGRSNQPQHF.

This clonotype was recorded many times. J is TRBJ1-3 and V is TRBV25-1, with 8 bases that match TRBD1. Trimming at V came to 2 bases and at J to 4 bases, leaving 4 bases not matched to a gene. This CDR3 has 15 amino acids. CDR1 and CDR2 from the germline V gene are MGHDK and SYGVNS. CDR3 in amino acids: CASSEPRGLGNTIYF. DNA of the CDR3: TGTGCCAGCAGTGAACCCAGGGGGCTCGGAAACACCATATATTTT.

The rearrangement uses TRBV20-1 and TRBJ2-3, with 8 nucleotides matching TRBD2. The CDR3 has 13 amino acids. The junction had 5 bases not matched to a gene; V was cut back by 5 bases and J by 4 bases. CDR1 and CDR2 from the germline V gene are DFQATT and SNEGSKA (reference sequence). CDR3: CSAFGLAADTQYF. The CDR3 DNA reads as TGCAGTGCTTTCGGACTAGCTGCAGATACGCAGTATTTT.

This clonotype was counted ten times or more. The chain uses TRBV20-1 and TRBJ2-3; tentatively, D is TRBD2 (7 bases). Deletions cut 3 bases from V and 2 bases from J, with 15 bases between. The CDR3 runs to 15 residues. CDR1 is DFQATT and CDR2 is SNEGSKA in the germline V gene (reference sequence). CDR3 in DNA: TGCAGTGCTAGTCACCGGGGGGCGCACACAGATACGCAGTATTTT. It is translated as CSASHRGAHTDTQYF.

This clonotype was recorded at least ten times. The chain has TRBV20-1 and TRBJ2-3; maybe TRBD1 (5 bases). Germline CDR1 reads DFQATT; CDR2 reads SNEGSKA (reference sequence). The CDR3 runs 15 residues. The V and J ends lost 0 bases and 4 bases respectively, with 14 bases between them. CDR3 sequence: CSARDRAGHPDTQYF. CDR3 DNA: TGCAGTGCTAGAGATCGGGCAGGGCATCCAGATACGCAGTATTTT.

Many counts were recorded for this clonotype. The chain is built from TRBV7-3 and TRBJ2-5, with D tentatively TRBD2 (5 bases). V dropped 5 bases and J dropped 5 bases, with 18 bases sitting between them. Germline loops: CDR1 SGHTA, CDR2 FQGTGA. The CDR3 contains 15 residues. The chain's CDR3 is CASSLGRGSIETQYF. Here the CDR3 DNA reads TGTGCCAGCAGCCTCGGCCGGGGTAGCATCGAGACCCAGTACTTC.

This clonotype occurred a few times. The gene calls are TRBV20-1 and TRBJ2-7; the match to TRBD2 covers 7 bases. The CDR3 has 13 residues. From germline, CDR1 is DFQATT and CDR2 SNEGSKA (reference sequence). Trimming took 5 bases from V and 3 from J; bases not matched to a gene: 7. CDR3: CSASSGTNYEQYF. The CDR3 bases are TGCAGTGCTTCCAGCGGGACCAACTACGAGCAGTACTTC.

This clonotype occurred a few times. The chain links TRBV6-2 or TRBV6-3 to TRBJ1-2; D remains unclear. Trimming removed 10 bases at V and 8 bases at J, with 20 bases between. This CDR3 spans 13 amino acids. Germline V gene lookup returns CDR1 MNHEY and CDR2 SVGEGT. The CDR3 coding sequence is TGTGCCACCTCACCGGGCCTCCAAAGCGGCTACACCTTC. This translates into CATSPGLQSGYTF.

In this sample, this clonotype turned up many times. The genes are TRBV5-1 and TRBJ1-4, with 7 bases identical to TRBD1. Germline-derived CDR1 and CDR2 are SGHRS and YFSETQ. Trimming cost V 7 bases and J 12 bases; bases outside gene matches: 6. The CDR3 spans 11 residues. DNA for the CDR3: TGCGCCAGCTCAACCGGGACAGAACTGTTTTTT. Protein: CASSTGTELFF.

The chain couples TRBV3-2 to TRBJ2-3; the table names TRBD2, a call not compared with the DNA. TRBV3-2 is deemed a pseudogene. This CDR3 contains 15 residues. CDR3 sequence: CASSLSGSPADTQYF. The DNA for the CDR3 is TGTGCCAGCAGCCTTAGCGGGAGTCCCGCAGATACGCAGTATTTT.

The table lists this clonotype with many counts. The J gene is TRBJ2-1, the V gene TRBV4-1; 9 bases are a match to TRBD1. The CDR3 is made up of 14 amino acids. After removal of 3 bases from V and 4 bases from J, the junction contained 1 base not matched to a gene. Germline CDR1 reads MGHRA; CDR2 reads YSYEKL. The CDR3 sequence: CASSHGTGYNEQFF. Here the CDR3 DNA reads TGCGCCAGCAGCCACGGGACAGGGTACAATGAGCAGTTCTTC.

In this sample, this clonotype turned up many times. The V gene is TRBV27, the J gene TRBJ2-7; the D call may be TRBD1 or TRBD2 (5 bases each). V lost 4 bases and J 5 bases, leaving 15 bases between the germline ends. CDR3 size: 14 residues. Per the germline V gene, CDR1 is MNHEY and CDR2 is SMNVEV (reference sequence). The CDR3 DNA sequence: TGTGCCAGCAGTTGGGACGGAAGAACAAACGAGCAGTACTTC. Translation: CASSWDGRTNEQYF.

This clonotype was seen ten or more times. CDR3 in amino acids: CASSLGVAGDTQYF. As DNA, the CDR3 is TGTGCCAGCAGCTTGGGGGTAGCGGGAGATACGCAGTATTTT. This chain joins TRBV7-2 and TRBJ2-3, with TRBD2 matching 7 bases. Germline-derived CDR1 and CDR2 are SGHTA and FQGNSA. This CDR3 has 14 amino acids. J gave up 5 bases and V 3 bases, and 5 bases lay outside the gene matches.

The V call is TRBV30, the J call TRBJ2-2; TRBD2 is a possible D gene (5 bases). Germline CDR1 reads GTSNPN; CDR2 reads SVGIG (reference sequence). The ends were cut back, 0 bases at V and 1 base at J, with 9 bases in the middle. The CDR3 is 15 amino acids. The CDR3 spells CAWSVAGGNTGELFF. The CDR3 DNA is TGTGCCTGGAGTGTAGCAGGAGGGAACACCGGGGAGCTGTTTTTT.

The table lists this clonotype with many counts. The rearrangement uses TRBV11-2 and TRBJ2-1, with TRBD2 identical over 9 bases. The V gene's germline CDR1 is SGHAT and CDR2 FQNNGV. There are 15 residues in the CDR3. V was pared by 4 bases and J by 4 bases, with 5 bases of the junction left unmatched. The CDR3 DNA reads as TGTGCCAGCAGCTCCAGCGGGGGGTGGTACAATGAGCAGTTCTTC. Protein: CASSSSGGWYNEQFF.